These T cell receptor beta chains were read from a single sample in a study of cytomegalovirus exposure and HLA in healthy donors. Here immunoSEQ multiplex PCR was the method, and the copy in TCRdb shows in-frame clones only, minus some. In the table there are roughly 120,000 clones, 70% to 90% of which are singletons. The sample comprised PBMCs. Receptors originate from a man between 35 and 55 years old in good health and CMV-seronegative. CDR3s include the opening cysteine and the closing phenylalanine or tryptophan. Fields, in order: D gene, clone size, J gene, V gene, CDR3 DNA, CDR3 protein. The D gene is left open where the match is weak. Clone size is given for some rows only: seen once, a few or many times, or a class if the clone is expanded.

D: -
size: -
J: TRBJ2-5
V: TRBV2
DNA: TGTGCCAGCAGTGAAGACAGGTGGACCCAGTACTTC
CDR3: CASSEDRWTQYF

D: TRBD2
size: -
J: TRBJ2-7
V: TRBV18
DNA: TGTGCCAGCTCACCTGGGTTGGGCAGACTAGGGACTAGCGGGGCACATAGCTCCTACGAGCAGTACTTC
CDR3: CASSPGLGRLGTSGAHSSYEQYF

D: TRBD1
size: -
J: TRBJ1-1
V: TRBV13
DNA: TGTGCCAGCAGGAAGACAGGGGCGAAAATTGAAGCTTTCTTT
CDR3: CASRKTGAKIEAFF

D: TRBD1
size: -
J: TRBJ2-2
V: TRBV18
DNA: TGTGCCAGCTCACCACCAGGGGGCCCCGGGGAGCTGTTTTTT
CDR3: CASSPPGGPGELFF

D: TRBD2
size: -
J: TRBJ2-1
V: TRBV7-9
DNA: TGTGCCAGCAGCTATGTTGGGAGGGCTTTAGCGGGGTACAATGAGCAGTTCTTC
CDR3: CASSYVGRALAGYNEQFF

D: -
size: few
J: TRBJ1-3
V: TRBV21-1
DNA: TGTGCCAGCAGCAAAGCGCTGGGGGACAGGACCTCTGGAAACACCATATATTTT
CDR3: CASSKALGDRTSGNTIYF

D: -
size: -
J: TRBJ1-1
V: TRBV19
DNA: TGTGCCAGTAGTAACCGACGGACTTTGAACACTGAAGCTTTCTTT
CDR3: CASSNRRTLNTEAFF

D: TRBD1
size: -
J: TRBJ2-2
V: TRBV9
DNA: TGTGCCAGCAGCGTAGGGACAGGGGGCCCCCGGGAGCTGTTTTTT
CDR3: CASSVGTGGPRELFF

D: TRBD1
size: -
J: TRBJ2-7
V: TRBV2
DNA: TGTGCCAGCAGTGAACGGACAGGTACCTACGAGCAGTACTTC
CDR3: CASSERTGTYEQYF

D: -
size: -
J: TRBJ2-1
V: TRBV4-3
DNA: TGCGCCAGCAGCCAACATGTACAATCTTACAATGAGCAGTTCTTC
CDR3: CASSQHVQSYNEQFF

D: -
size: once
J: TRBJ2-7
V: TRBV7-8
DNA: TGTGCCAGCAGCCGGGACACTTTCAGCTCCTACGAGCAGTACTTC
CDR3: CASSRDTFSSYEQYF

D: TRBD1
size: -
J: TRBJ2-2
V: TRBV23-1
DNA: TGCGCCAGCAGTCCCCGGACAGGGGGACCAGGGGAGCTGTTTTTT
CDR3: CASSPRTGGPGELFF

D: TRBD1
size: -
J: TRBJ1-2
V: TRBV30
DNA: TGTGCCTGGAAAACTCAGGGGGCCCTCCGAGGCTACACCTTC
CDR3: CAWKTQGALRGYTF

D: -
size: -
J: TRBJ2-5
V: TRBV7-9
DNA: TGTGCCAGCAGCTTATTAGCGGCACAAGAGACCCAGTACTTC
CDR3: CASSLLAAQETQYF

D: -
size: -
J: TRBJ1-4
V: TRBV2
DNA: TGTGCCAGCAGGACCGCGGGAAAACTGTTTTTT
CDR3: CASRTAGKLFF

D: -
size: -
J: TRBJ1-5
V: TRBV5-5
DNA: TGTGCCAGCAGCTTGCAGGGGAATCAGCCCCAGCATTTT
CDR3: CASSLQGNQPQHF

D: -
size: -
J: TRBJ1-6
V: TRBV6-4
DNA: TGTGCCAGCAGTGACTCGAGTAATTCACCCCTCCACTTT
CDR3: CASSDSSNSPLHF

D: -
size: few
J: TRBJ1-1
V: TRBV5-1
DNA: TGCGCCAGCAGCTTGGTCGGGATGAACACTGAAGCTTTCTTT
CDR3: CASSLVGMNTEAFF

D: TRBD1
size: few
J: TRBJ2-7
V: TRBV4-3
DNA: TGCGCCAGCAGCCAAGATCTAGGACAGGGTTTCCACGAGCAGTACTTC
CDR3: CASSQDLGQGFHEQYF

D: TRBD2
size: -
J: TRBJ2-5
V: TRBV7-8
DNA: TGTGCCAGCAGCTTAGAGTCTAGCGGGGGGGGAGAGACCCAGTACTTC
CDR3: CASSLESSGGGETQYF

D: TRBD1
size: -
J: TRBJ1-1
V: TRBV30
DNA: TGTGCCTGGAATTCAGCAGGGGGCACTGAAGCTTTCTTT
CDR3: CAWNSAGGTEAFF

D: -
size: -
J: TRBJ1-1
V: TRBV19
DNA: TGTGCCAGTAGTATAAGCGCAGGGGATTTTGGTGAAGCTTTCTTT
CDR3: CASSISAGDFGEAFF

D: TRBD1
size: -
J: TRBJ1-2
V: TRBV18
DNA: TGTGCCAGCTCACCCCCGGGACAGAGATCTTACTATGGCTACACCTTC
CDR3: CASSPPGQRSYYGYTF

D: -
size: once
J: TRBJ1-5
V: TRBV11-2
DNA: TGTGCCAGCAGCTTCGGACAGAGCAATCAGCCCCAGCATTTT
CDR3: CASSFGQSNQPQHF

D: -
size: -
J: TRBJ2-1
V: TRBV7-3
DNA: TGTGCCAGCAGCGCCTCTCTTGCTAGCCTCGGTGAGCAGTTCTTC
CDR3: CASSASLASLGEQFF

D: -
size: -
J: TRBJ2-2
V: TRBV5-1
DNA: TGCGCCAGCAGCCCTAGGACGGGGACAAACACCGGGGAGCTGTTTTTT
CDR3: CASSPRTGTNTGELFF

D: TRBD1
size: -
J: TRBJ2-7
V: TRBV27
DNA: TGTGCCAGCAGTTTATCCAGGGGGTCCTACGAGCAGTACTTC
CDR3: CASSLSRGSYEQYF

D: TRBD1
size: -
J: TRBJ2-7
V: TRBV30
DNA: TGTGCCTGGAGGACAGGGTCGGGCGAGCAGTACTTC
CDR3: CAWRTGSGEQYF

D: -
size: -
J: TRBJ1-5
V: TRBV7-2
DNA: TGTGCCAGCAGCCCTATGGGGCAGGCTAATCAGCCCCAGCATTTT
CDR3: CASSPMGQANQPQHF

D: TRBD1
size: few
J: TRBJ2-4
V: TRBV7-2
DNA: TGTGCCAGCAGCCTCCAACCCAGACAGGGGGCGTTAAACATTCAGTACTTC
CDR3: CASSLQPRQGALNIQYF

D: TRBD1
size: once
J: TRBJ2-7
V: TRBV10-1
DNA: TGCGCCAGCAGTGAGACCGGGACAGTTCGTGACGAGCAGTACTTC
CDR3: CASSETGTVRDEQYF

D: TRBD2
size: -
J: TRBJ2-7
V: TRBV4-2
DNA: TGTGCCAGCAGCCAAAGCGGGACGCTCTACGAGCAGTACTTC
CDR3: CASSQSGTLYEQYF

D: TRBD2
size: once
J: TRBJ2-2
V: TRBV5-6
DNA: TGTGCCAGCAGCTCAGGACTAGCGGGAGACACCGGGGAGCTGTTTTTT
CDR3: CASSSGLAGDTGELFF

D: -
size: -
J: TRBJ1-1
V: TRBV5-6
DNA: TGTGCCAGCAGCTTGAACCAGGGGCAGAACACTGAAGCTTTCTTT
CDR3: CASSLNQGQNTEAFF

D: TRBD2
size: -
J: TRBJ2-2
V: TRBV27
DNA: TGTGCCAGCAGTTCACTAACCGGGACTAGCGGGACCCCGAACACCGGGGAGCTGTTTTTT
CDR3: CASSSLTGTSGTPNTGELFF

D: -
size: -
J: TRBJ2-3
V: TRBV30
DNA: TGTGCCTGGAGTGATAGACAGACCTATACGCAGTATTTT
CDR3: CAWSDRQTYTQYF

D: TRBD1
size: -
J: TRBJ2-2
V: TRBV18
DNA: TGTGCCAGCTCCCCATTCGGACAGGGGAACACCGGGGAGCTGTTTTTT
CDR3: CASSPFGQGNTGELFF

D: TRBD1
size: -
J: TRBJ1-5
V: TRBV6-1
DNA: TGTGCCAGCAGTGAGAGAGGGGGCGCGGGTTATCAGTCTCAGCCCCAGCATTTT
CDR3: CASSERGGAGYQSQPQHF

D: -
size: few
J: TRBJ2-2
V: TRBV5-1
DNA: TGCGCCAGCAGCTTGGGGGGGGCGAACACCGGGGAGCTGTTTTTT
CDR3: CASSLGGANTGELFF

D: -
size: -
J: TRBJ1-1
V: TRBV19
DNA: TGTGCCAGTAGGCCGACAGGCGGGGCTTTCTTT
CDR3: CASRPTGGAFF

D: -
size: -
J: TRBJ1-1
V: TRBV19
DNA: TGTGCCAGTATTCCGACAGTTATGAACACTGAAGCTTTCTTT
CDR3: CASIPTVMNTEAFF

D: -
size: -
J: TRBJ1-2
V: TRBV18
DNA: TGTGCCAGCTCAAAACCTACAGGGTATGGCTACACCTTC
CDR3: CASSKPTGYGYTF

D: TRBD2
size: -
J: TRBJ2-2
V: TRBV28
DNA: TGTGCCAGCGCCGGGACTAGCGGGAGAGCCGGGGAGCTGTTTTTT
CDR3: CASAGTSGRAGELFF

D: TRBD1
size: -
J: TRBJ2-4
V: TRBV7-9
DNA: TGTGCCAGCAGCTCCGGGACAGAGCTAGCCAAAAACATTCAGTACTTC
CDR3: CASSSGTELAKNIQYF

D: TRBD1
size: few
J: TRBJ1-5
V: TRBV7-9
DNA: TGTGCCAGCAGCTCCTCGGACAGGGTAGGACAGCCCCAGCATTTT
CDR3: CASSSSDRVGQPQHF

D: TRBD1
size: -
J: TRBJ2-7
V: TRBV19
DNA: TGTGCCAGTAGTCCCGGGACAGGGGCCTACGAGCAGTACTTC
CDR3: CASSPGTGAYEQYF

D: -
size: -
J: TRBJ2-5
V: TRBV7-9
DNA: TGTGCCAGCGGGAGGAGCGAGCGGTCGGAGACCCAGTACTTC
CDR3: CASGRSERSETQYF

D: -
size: -
J: TRBJ1-2
V: TRBV4-3
DNA: TGCGCCAGCAGCCAAGATACCGCGGGGGACTATGGCTACACCTTC
CDR3: CASSQDTAGDYGYTF

D: -
size: -
J: TRBJ1-6
V: TRBV30
DNA: TGTGCCTGGAGTGTACCTCTATGGAATTCACCCCTCCACTTT
CDR3: CAWSVPLWNSPLHF

D: TRBD1
size: -
J: TRBJ2-7
V: TRBV19
DNA: TGTGCCAGTAGTAGGGTGGGGACAGGGGGCTACGAGCAGTACTTC
CDR3: CASSRVGTGGYEQYF

D: -
size: -
J: TRBJ2-5
V: TRBV11-2
DNA: TGTGCCAGCAGCATAGACAGCCAAGAGACCCAGTACTTC
CDR3: CASSIDSQETQYF

D: TRBD1
size: -
J: TRBJ1-4
V: TRBV27
DNA: TGTGCCAGCAGTTGGGGACAGGGAGGCGAAAAACTGTTTTTT
CDR3: CASSWGQGGEKLFF

D: -
size: -
J: TRBJ2-1
V: TRBV28
DNA: TGTGCCAGCAGTTTACAACGAATACTAAGTGAGCAGTTCTTC
CDR3: CASSLQRILSEQFF

D: TRBD2
size: -
J: TRBJ2-7
V: TRBV27
DNA: TGTGCCAGCAAACTAGCGGGATCGCGCTACGAGCAGTACTTC
CDR3: CASKLAGSRYEQYF